A selection of T cell receptor beta chains follows, all from one sample in a study of T-cell reconstitution after alpha-beta-depleted transplantation in children. TCRdb called the PCR reads again in MiXCR, with one record for every CDR3 protein. The table has roughly 570,000 distinct CDR3 sequences, around 27% seen once. The material was PBMCs, obtained before TCRalphabeta/CD19-depleted stem cell transplant. Receptor source: a boy younger than two with Wiskott-Aldrich syndrome, due to receive a stem cell transplant. Both conserved end residues are part of each CDR3. The D gene is left open where the match is weak. A clone size is listed for some rows: how often the clone was seen (once, few, many), or a class if it is expanded.

d_call j_call v_call clone_size cdr3_aa cdr3_nt
- TRBJ2-1 TRBV4-2 - CASSQDFSVTYNEQFF TGTGCCAGCAGCCAAGATTTCAGCGTTACCTACAATGAGCAGTTCTTC
- TRBJ2-7 TRBV19 - CASSSGRAYEQYF TGTGCCAGTAGTTCCGGCAGGGCCTACGAGCAGTACTTC
TRBD2 TRBJ2-7 TRBV9 few CASSQGGSGSYEQYF TGTGCCAGCAGCCAAGGGGGTAGCGGGAGTTACGAGCAGTACTTC
- TRBJ1-2 TRBV28 few CASSWQLYGYTF TGTGCCAGCAGCTGGCAGCTTTACGGCTACACCTTC
- TRBJ2-1 TRBV4-1 - CASSQGGAYGSSYNEQFF TGCGCCAGCAGCCAAGGGGGGGCCTACGGGAGCTCCTACAATGAGCAGTTCTTC
TRBD1 TRBJ2-7 TRBV12-3/TRBV12-4 - CASSLGQGTKRQYF TGTGCCAGCAGTTTAGGACAGGGCACTAAAAGGCAGTACTTC
TRBD2 TRBJ2-1 TRBV27 - CASSVVAGSPYNEQFF TGTGCCAGCAGTGTCGTAGCGGGAAGCCCCTACAATGAGCAGTTCTTC
TRBD2 TRBJ2-5 TRBV11-2 few CASSPGTSGGQETQYF TGTGCCAGCAGCCCGGGGACTAGCGGGGGCCAAGAGACCCAGTACTTC
TRBD2 TRBJ2-7 TRBV10-3 few CAIRESGSYEQYF TGTGCCATCAGGGAGAGCGGGAGCTACGAGCAGTACTTC
- TRBJ2-1 TRBV5-1 few CASSSDPTYNEQFF TGCGCCAGCAGCTCAGACCCTACCTACAATGAGCAGTTCTTC
TRBD1 TRBJ2-2 TRBV3-1 few CASSLGQGETGELFF TGTGCCAGCAGCCTTGGACAGGGCGAAACCGGGGAGCTGTTTTTT
- TRBJ2-7 TRBV28 few CASSLYGDEQYF TGTGCCAGCAGTTTATACGGCGACGAGCAGTACTTC
- TRBJ2-7 TRBV5-1 - CASRLDDVDEQYF TGCGCCAGCAGGTTGGACGATGTCGACGAGCAGTACTTC
TRBD2 TRBJ2-1 TRBV5-1 few CASSFGTTTYNEQFF TGCGCCAGCAGCTTCGGGACTACAACCTACAATGAGCAGTTCTTC